A single sample gave rise to the 4 T cell receptor beta chains below, sequenced in a study of shared clonotypes between healthy human individuals. Sequencing used immunoSEQ multiplex PCR; TCRdb keeps in-frame clones, though not all of them. Of 1,500,000 or so clones in the sample, approximately 98.5% were seen once. Sequenced material: naive CD4+ T cells sorted from blood. Documented subset: CD45RA+ positively selected. Receptors originate from a man aged 25-45 years in good health.

V is TRBV28 and J is TRBJ2-5, with TRBD1 matching 7 bases. There are 15 residues in the CDR3. V shed 2 bases and J 4 bases; nucleotides not matched to a gene: 7. The germline V gene encodes CDR1 MDHEN and CDR2 SYDVKM. CDR3 bases: TGTGCCAGCAGTTTAGCGCTACAGGGGATAGAGACCCAGTACTTC. Translation: CASSLALQGIETQYF.

The chain employs TRBV11-2 and TRBJ2-3, with D unclear. The CDR3 has 14 amino acids. V lost 5 bases and J 6 bases, leaving 15 bases between the germline ends. Germline assignment: CDR1 SGHAT and CDR2 FQNNGV. The DNA for the CDR3 is TGTGCCAGCAGCCAGACCTCGGTTTACGATACGCAGTATTTT. Residues: CASSQTSVYDTQYF.

V usage is TRBV5-1 and J usage is TRBJ1-2; 10 bases map to TRBD1. The CDR3 loop spans 16 amino acids. Germline V CDR1 and CDR2: SGHRS, YFSETQ. Unmatched junction bases numbered 6, after V lost 0 bases and J lost 4 bases. In nucleotides, the CDR3 is TGCGCCAGCAGCTTGGGGGCCGACAGGGGGCTCTATGGCTACACCTTC. Translated: CASSLGADRGLYGYTF.

A single count supports this clone. The chain recombines TRBV5-1 with TRBJ1-1; D remains ambiguous. V lost 1 base, J lost 1 base, and 11 bases lay in between. Germline CDR1 SGHRS, CDR2 YFSETQ. The CDR3 is made up of 15 amino acids. CDR3 DNA sequence: TGCGCCAGCAGCTTGTACGGGTCTACGAACACTGAAGCTTTCTTT. It is translated as CASSLYGSTNTEAFF. Full variable domain (outside the CDR3, taken from reference TRBV5-1 and TRBJ1-1): KAGVTQTPRYLIKTRGQQVTLSCSPISGHRSVSWYQQTPGQGLQFLFEYFSETQRNKGNFPGRFSGRQFSNSRSEMNVSTLELGDSALYLCASSLYGSTNTEAFFGQGTRLTVV.